The 24 T cell receptor beta chains below all came from one sample that was sequenced in a study of shared clonotypes between healthy human individuals (TCRdb year 2020). Library creation used the immunoSEQ multiplex PCR assay. TCRdb carries this immuneACCESS record with in-frame sequences only. Its versions omit some clonotypes, under half of them owing to an unresolved V gene in the studies checked, with the rest unexplained. The sample table records just over 2,000,000 clones; 95% of these occur just once. 0.1% to 0.15% of the sample lies in the top ten. Material: naive CD4+ T cells sorted from blood. This specimen's cell subset or site label, per the study, means: CD45RA+ positively selected. Source of these receptors: a man between 18 and 29 years old in good health.

J is TRBJ1-6 and V is TRBV19; TRBD1 agrees at 8 bases. CDR1 LNHDA and CDR2 SQIVND come from the germline V gene (reference sequence). The CDR3 consists of 15 residues. V trimming: 6 bases; J trimming: 11 bases; junction bases outside the gene matches: 12. The CDR3 region has the DNA TGTGCCAGTAGGGACCGGACAGGGTTGTTGGCACCCCTCCACTTT. The encoded protein is CASRDRTGLLAPLHF.

The chain combines TRBV5-4 with TRBJ2-2; 9 bases are a match to TRBD1. Losses at the gene ends were 1 base for V and 14 bases for J; bases not matched to a gene: 6. The CDR3 is 13 amino acids. Germline values: CDR1 SGHNT, CDR2 YYREEE (reference sequence). The DNA for the CDR3 is TGTGCCAGCAGCTTGAGACAGGGGGATAAACTGTTTTTT. This gives the protein CASSLRQGDKLFF.

The rearrangement links TRBV6-6 to TRBJ2-7, with D perhaps TRBD2 (6 bases). In germline, CDR1 is MNHNY, CDR2 SVGAGI (reference sequence). The CDR3 contains 11 residues. V dropped 7 bases and J dropped 6 bases, with 10 bases sitting between them. The CDR3 loop is CASNRGGEQYF. The DNA for the CDR3 is TGTGCCAGCAATCGGGGAGGCGAGCAGTACTTC.

This clone was seen just once. This sample includes further DNA sequences coding for the same CDR3. This chain links TRBV6-5 with TRBJ2-1; 8 bases are a match to TRBD2. V trimming: 3 bases; J trimming: 2 bases; junction bases outside the gene matches: 6. CDR3 length equals 16 residues. Germline CDR1 MNHEY, CDR2 SVGAGI. CDR3 DNA sequence: TGTGCCAGCAGTTATCTGTCGGGAGGGGCCTACAATGAGCAGTTCTTC. It translates to CASSYLSGGAYNEQFF.

The CDR3 DNA sequence: TGTGCCAGCAGCCTGCGGACAGGAGGAAGCACAGATACGCAGTATTTT. It encodes CASSLRTGGSTDTQYF. The rearrangement uses TRBV9 and TRBJ2-3, with TRBD1 matching over 7 bases. The CDR3 has 16 residues. Germline V gene data show CDR1 as SGDLS and CDR2 as YYNGEE. The trim removed 4 bases at V and 0 bases at J, leaving 8 bases unmatched. The variable domain in full, with the rest retrieved from reference TRBV9 and TRBJ2-3, is DSGVTQTPKHLITATGQRVTLRCSPRSGDLSVYWYQQSLDQGLQFLIQYYNGEERAKGNILERFSAQQFPDLHSELNLSSLELGDSALYFCASSLRTGGSTDTQYFGPGTRLTVL.

Concerning this clone itself: At the DNA level, this CDR3 is encoded by other sequences in the same sample as well. The chain links TRBV28 to TRBJ1-5; D unresolved. Deletions cut 6 bases from V and 3 bases from J, with 6 bases between. The CDR3 runs 12 residues. CDR1 is MDHEN, CDR2 SYDVKM, per germline. Here the CDR3 DNA reads TGTGCCAGCAGCCTTAACAATCAGCCCCAGCATTTT. Translated, it gives CASSLNNQPQHF.

The gene calls are TRBV9 and TRBJ1-1; no reliable D call. The V end lost 4 bases, the J end lost 1 base, and 11 bases lay between the germline ends. The CDR3 consists of 14 residues. Germline loops: CDR1 SGDLS, CDR2 YYNGEE. The CDR3 reads CASSPDGGNTEAFF. In DNA form, the CDR3 reads TGTGCCAGCAGCCCAGACGGAGGGAACACTGAAGCTTTCTTT.

This sequence joins TRBV11-2 and TRBJ2-7; TRBD1 agrees at 8 bases. From germline, CDR1 is SGHAT and CDR2 FQNNGV. The V segment lost 1 base and the J segment 3 bases; nucleotides outside the gene matches: 5. The CDR3 runs 15 residues. In DNA form, the CDR3 reads TGTGCCAGCAGCTTAGTGACAGGGGCTATCTACGAGCAGTACTTC. Residues: CASSLVTGAIYEQYF.

The rearrangement joins TRBV27 to TRBJ2-7, with TRBD1 as a possible D gene (5 bases). The germline CDR1 and CDR2 sequences are MNHEY and SMNVEV (reference sequence). V was shortened by 7 bases and J by 5 bases, with 15 bases between the two germline ends. The CDR3 loop spans 13 amino acids. The CDR3 sequence: CASKRRDSNEQYF. CDR3 DNA sequence: TGTGCCAGCAAACGCAGGGATAGCAACGAGCAGTACTTC.

The V gene is TRBV7-9, the J gene TRBJ2-3; 7 bases agree with TRBD2. The CDR3 runs to 15 residues. Germline trimming cut 5 bases from V and 2 bases from J; bases unmatched to any gene: 7. Germline lookup yields CDR1 SEHNR and CDR2 FQNEAQ (reference sequence). The CDR3 sequence: CASSEGSGVTDTQYF. In DNA form, the CDR3 reads TGTGCCAGCAGCGAAGGGAGCGGGGTCACAGATACGCAGTATTTT.

Turning to this clone: At one end the junction does not follow the germline gene, possibly because of a read error. Other DNA variants within this sample encode the same CDR3. This chain links TRBV7-7 with TRBJ1-1, with D hard to call. There are 13 residues in the CDR3. Germline CDR1 SSHAT, CDR2 FNYEAQ (reference sequence). This chain's CDR3 is CASSLGRNTEAFF. CDR3 DNA: TGTGCTAGCAGCTTAGGAAGAAACACTGAAGCTTTCTTT.

V and J are TRBV2 and TRBJ2-7; maybe TRBD2 (6 bases). In germline, CDR1 is SNHLY, CDR2 FYNNEI. The CDR3 runs to 13 residues. Trimming shortened V by 6 bases and J by 1 base, and 10 bases separated the two germline ends. The CDR3: CASSAGLSYEQYF. DNA for the CDR3: TGTGCCAGCAGCGCGGGACTTTCCTACGAGCAGTACTTC.

The chain couples TRBV6-5 to TRBJ2-7; D call uncertain. This CDR3 is 13 amino acids long. CDR1 and CDR2 (germline): MNHEY, SVGAGI. V lost 5 bases, J lost 5 bases, and 13 bases lay in between. In DNA form, the CDR3 reads TGTGCCAGCAGTCACCCCTCTCAAGACGAGCAGTACTTC. It yields the protein CASSHPSQDEQYF.

This chain connects TRBV14 to TRBJ2-3, with 7 positions matching TRBD2. V lost 0 bases, J lost 1 base, and 7 bases stayed unmatched. The CDR3 consists of 17 residues. CDR1 SGHDN and CDR2 FVKESK come from the germline V gene. The DNA of the CDR3 is TGTGCCAGCAGCCAAGAGCGGCGGGAGATCGGCACAGATACGCAGTATTTT. Its translation: CASSQERREIGTDTQYF.

This chain links TRBV6-1 with TRBJ1-3, with a weak D call TRBD1 (5 bases). V was clipped by 4 bases and J by 2 bases, with 12 bases between them. Germline-derived CDR1 and CDR2 are MNHNS and SASEGT. This CDR3 spans 15 amino acids. In nucleotides, the CDR3 is TGTGCCAGCAGTGTACAGGTCCTGGCTGGAAACACCATATATTTT. Its protein is CASSVQVLAGNTIYF.

This sequence joins TRBV10-1 and TRBJ1-2; perhaps TRBD1 as D (6 bases). The CDR3 contains 13 residues. With 4 bases removed from V and 7 bases from J, the gap between germline ends came to 13 bases. The germline V gene encodes CDR1 WNHNN and CDR2 SYGVQD (reference sequence). The CDR3 is CASSVRGAGGYTF. CDR3 DNA: TGCGCCAGCAGTGTACGGGGGGCGGGTGGCTACACCTTC.

The chain joins TRBV27 to TRBJ2-2, with 7 nucleotides matching TRBD1. With 6 bases clipped from V and 1 base from J, the junction kept 8 bases outside the gene matches. Germline loops: CDR1 MNHEY, CDR2 SMNVEV (reference sequence). The CDR3 is made up of 16 amino acids. CDR3 protein: CASSPPRTGNTGELFF. The CDR3 coding sequence is TGTGCCAGCAGCCCACCTCGGACAGGGAACACCGGGGAGCTGTTTTTT.

This chain joins TRBV5-1 and TRBJ1-1; D may be TRBD1 (5 bases). Germline V gene lookup returns CDR1 SGHRS and CDR2 YFSETQ. The CDR3 is 14 amino acids. Deletions cut 3 bases from V and 0 bases from J, with 9 bases between. The CDR3 DNA reads TGCGCCAGCAGCTCGACAGCGTTGAACACTGAAGCTTTCTTT. Protein sequence: CASSSTALNTEAFF.

The rearrangement links TRBV5-1 to TRBJ1-6; TRBD1 aligns across 7 bases. The CDR3 sequence is 17 residues long. The V gene end was trimmed by 0 bases and the J gene end by 7 bases; junction bases not matched to a gene: 10. Germline CDR1 and CDR2: SGHRS and YFSETQ. This CDR3 reads CASSLVPPDRPNSPLHF. CDR3 DNA: TGCGCCAGCAGCTTGGTTCCCCCGGACAGGCCGAATTCACCCCTCCACTTT.

This chain joins TRBV30 and TRBJ2-2, with no clear D. Germline V lookup: CDR1 GTSNPN, CDR2 SVGIG (reference sequence). The CDR3 is 12 residues long. With 3 bases removed from V and 10 bases from J, the gap between germline ends came to 12 bases. Here the CDR3 DNA reads TGTGCCTGGAGAAGGGAAGTTATGGAGCTGTTTTTT. This codes for CAWRREVMELFF.

V and J are TRBV6-5 and TRBJ1-4; D ambiguous. Germline lookup yields CDR1 MNHEY and CDR2 SVGAGI. The CDR3 totals 15 residues. V was clipped by 2 bases and J by 0 bases, with 7 bases between them. The CDR3 is CASSYPNTTNEKLFF. CDR3 sequence (DNA): TGTGCCAGCAGTTACCCGAACACAACTAATGAAAAACTGTTTTTT.

This chain joins TRBV10-3 and TRBJ2-7; D is perhaps TRBD2 (5 bases). V dropped 2 bases and J dropped 5 bases, with 10 bases sitting between them. The CDR3 runs to 13 residues. Germline CDR1 and CDR2: ENHRY and SYGVKD. The CDR3 reads CAISEPGLHEQYF. In DNA, the CDR3 is TGTGCCATCAGTGAGCCGGGGTTGCACGAGCAGTACTTC.

As to this clone: Other DNA sequences of this sample code for an identical CDR3. This chain connects TRBV18 to TRBJ2-7, with 7 bases lining up with TRBD1. Germline CDR1 KGHSH, CDR2 LQKENI. Trimming took 3 bases from V and 4 from J; bases not matched to a gene: 6. CDR3 length equals 14 residues. The CDR3 here is CASSPGTEVYEQYF. As DNA, the CDR3 is TGTGCCAGCTCACCTGGGACAGAGGTTTACGAGCAGTACTTC.

The genes are TRBV6-1 and TRBJ1-3, with 7 bases identical to TRBD1. V lost 2 bases, J lost 0 bases, and 7 bases stayed unmatched. Germline CDR1 and CDR2: MNHNS and SASEGT. The CDR3 runs to 17 residues. CDR3 DNA sequence: TGTGCCAGCAGTGAAACGGACAGGCTCTTCTCTGGAAACACCATATATTTT. Residues: CASSETDRLFSGNTIYF.